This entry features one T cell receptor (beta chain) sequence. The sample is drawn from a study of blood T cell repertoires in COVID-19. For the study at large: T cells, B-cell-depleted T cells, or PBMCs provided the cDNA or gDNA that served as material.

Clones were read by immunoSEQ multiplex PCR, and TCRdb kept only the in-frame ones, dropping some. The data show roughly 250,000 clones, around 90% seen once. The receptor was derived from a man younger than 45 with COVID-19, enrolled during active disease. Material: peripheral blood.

CDR3 DNA sequence: TGCGCCAGCAGCTTGGGTAGTAGCGAGCAGTACTTC. Translation: CASSLGSSEQYF. The chain links TRBV5-1 to TRBJ2-7, with no clear D. V was pared by 0 bases and J by 6 bases, with 7 bases between. Germline CDR1 and CDR2: SGHRS and YFSETQ. This CDR3 is 12 amino acids long.